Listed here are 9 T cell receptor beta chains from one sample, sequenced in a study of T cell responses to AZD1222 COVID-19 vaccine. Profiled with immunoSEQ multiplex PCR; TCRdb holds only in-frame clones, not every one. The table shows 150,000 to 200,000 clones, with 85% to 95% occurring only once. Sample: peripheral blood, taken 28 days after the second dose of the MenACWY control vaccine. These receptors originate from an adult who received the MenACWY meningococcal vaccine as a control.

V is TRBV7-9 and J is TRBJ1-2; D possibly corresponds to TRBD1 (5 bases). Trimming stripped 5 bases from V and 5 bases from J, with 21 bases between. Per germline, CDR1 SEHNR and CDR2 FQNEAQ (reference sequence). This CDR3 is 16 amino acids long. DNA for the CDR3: TGTGCCAGCAGCGCACTTGGGGCACCGACTTATTATGGCTACACCTTC. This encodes CASSALGAPTYYGYTF.

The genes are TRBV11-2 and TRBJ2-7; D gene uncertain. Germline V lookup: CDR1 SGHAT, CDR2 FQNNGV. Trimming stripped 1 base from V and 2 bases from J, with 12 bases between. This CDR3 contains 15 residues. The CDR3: CASSLGVVQTYEQYF. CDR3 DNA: TGTGCCAGCAGCTTAGGCGTCGTTCAGACCTACGAGCAGTACTTC.

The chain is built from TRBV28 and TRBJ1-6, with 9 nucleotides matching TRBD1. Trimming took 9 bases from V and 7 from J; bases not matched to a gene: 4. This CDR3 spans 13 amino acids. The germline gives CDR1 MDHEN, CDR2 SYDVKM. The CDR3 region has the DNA TGTGCCAGTGGGACAGGGCTAAATTCACCCCTCCACTTT. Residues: CASGTGLNSPLHF.

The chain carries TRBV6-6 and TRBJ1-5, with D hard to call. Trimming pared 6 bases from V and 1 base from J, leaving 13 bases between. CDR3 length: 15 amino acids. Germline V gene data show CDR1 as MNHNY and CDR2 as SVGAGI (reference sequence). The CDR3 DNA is TGTGCCAGCAGCCCTCGTGCGGAGAGCAATCAGCCCCAGCATTTT. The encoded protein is CASSPRAESNQPQHF.

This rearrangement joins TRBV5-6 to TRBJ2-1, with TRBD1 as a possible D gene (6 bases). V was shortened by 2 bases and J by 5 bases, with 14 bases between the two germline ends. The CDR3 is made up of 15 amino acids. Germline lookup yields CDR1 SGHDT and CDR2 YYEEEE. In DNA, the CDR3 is TGTGCCAGCAGCTTATCAAATGACAGGAACAATGAGCAGTTCTTC. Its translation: CASSLSNDRNNEQFF. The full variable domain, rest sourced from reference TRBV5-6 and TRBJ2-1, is DAGVTQSPTHLIKTRGQQVTLRCSPKSGHDTVSWYQQALGQGPQFIFQYYEEEERQRGNFPDRFSGHQFPNYSSELNVNALLLGDSALYLCASSLSNDRNNEQFFGPGTRLTVL.

CDR3 loop: CASSLGDSAYEQYF. CDR3 nucleotide sequence: TGTGCCAGCAGCTTGGGAGACAGTGCCTACGAGCAGTACTTC. This rearrangement joins TRBV11-3 to TRBJ2-7; D tentatively fits TRBD1 or TRBD2 (5 bases each). V was shortened by 3 bases and J by 2 bases, with 11 bases between the two germline ends. The length of the CDR3 is 14 residues. Germline V gene data show CDR1 as SGHNT and CDR2 as YENEEA.

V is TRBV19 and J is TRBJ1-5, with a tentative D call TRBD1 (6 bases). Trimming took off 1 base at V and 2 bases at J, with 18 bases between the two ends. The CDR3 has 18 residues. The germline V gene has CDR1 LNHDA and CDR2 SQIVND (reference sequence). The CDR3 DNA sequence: TGTGCCAGTAGTATAGCCCGGCCTAGGGGGGCGGGCAATCAGCCCCAGCATTTT. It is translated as CASSIARPRGAGNQPQHF.

CDR3 residues: CASSFRQGPYNEQFF. CDR3 nucleotide sequence: TGTGCCAGCAGCTTTAGGCAGGGGCCCTACAATGAGCAGTTCTTC. The V call is TRBV5-6, the J call TRBJ2-1, with D possibly being TRBD1 (6 bases). The CDR3 is 15 amino acids. V was trimmed by 2 bases and J by 2 bases, leaving 11 bases between them. Looked up from germline, CDR1 is SGHDT and CDR2 is YYEEEE.

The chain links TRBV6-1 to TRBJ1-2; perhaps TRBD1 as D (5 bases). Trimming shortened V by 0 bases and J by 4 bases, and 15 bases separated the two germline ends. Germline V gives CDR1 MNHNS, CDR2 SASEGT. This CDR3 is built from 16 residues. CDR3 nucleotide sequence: TGTGCCAGCAGTGAAGCAGCAGGGACGGCCGGCTATGGCTACACCTTC. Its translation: CASSEAAGTAGYGYTF.